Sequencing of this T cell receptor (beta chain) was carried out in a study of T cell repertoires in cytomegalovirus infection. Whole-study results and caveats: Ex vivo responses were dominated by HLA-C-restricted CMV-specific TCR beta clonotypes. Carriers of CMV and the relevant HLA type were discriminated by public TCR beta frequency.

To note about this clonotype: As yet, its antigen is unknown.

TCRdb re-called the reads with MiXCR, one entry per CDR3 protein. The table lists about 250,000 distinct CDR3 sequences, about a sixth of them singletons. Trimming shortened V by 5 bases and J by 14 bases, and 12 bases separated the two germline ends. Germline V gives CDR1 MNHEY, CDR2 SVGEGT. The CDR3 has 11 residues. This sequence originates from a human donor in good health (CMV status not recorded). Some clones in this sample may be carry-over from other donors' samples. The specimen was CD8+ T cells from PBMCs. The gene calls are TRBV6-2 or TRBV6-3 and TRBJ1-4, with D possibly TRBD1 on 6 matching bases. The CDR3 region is CASSRTGILFF. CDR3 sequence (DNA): TGTGCCAGCAGTCGAACAGGGATCCTGTTTTTT.